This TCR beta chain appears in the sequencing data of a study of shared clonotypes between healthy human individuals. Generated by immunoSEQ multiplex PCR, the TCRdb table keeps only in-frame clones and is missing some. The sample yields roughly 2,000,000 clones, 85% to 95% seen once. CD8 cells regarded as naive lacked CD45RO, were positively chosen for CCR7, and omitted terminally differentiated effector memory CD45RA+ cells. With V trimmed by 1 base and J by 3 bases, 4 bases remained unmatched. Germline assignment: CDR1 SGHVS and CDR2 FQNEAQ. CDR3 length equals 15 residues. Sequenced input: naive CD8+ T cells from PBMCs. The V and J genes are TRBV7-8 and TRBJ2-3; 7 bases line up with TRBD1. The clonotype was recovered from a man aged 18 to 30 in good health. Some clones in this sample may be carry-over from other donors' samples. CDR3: CASSLDRTGTDTQYF. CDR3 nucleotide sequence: TGTGCCAGCAGCTTAGACCGGACAGGTACAGATACGCAGTATTTT.